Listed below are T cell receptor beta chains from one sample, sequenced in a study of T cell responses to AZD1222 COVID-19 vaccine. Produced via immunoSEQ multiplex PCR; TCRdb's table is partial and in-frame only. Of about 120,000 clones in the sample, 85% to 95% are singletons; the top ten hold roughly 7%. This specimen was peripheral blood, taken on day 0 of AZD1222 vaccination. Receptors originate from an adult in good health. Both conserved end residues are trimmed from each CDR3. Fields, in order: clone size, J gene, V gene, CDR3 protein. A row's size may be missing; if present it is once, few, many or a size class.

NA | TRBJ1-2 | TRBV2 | ASSDSILKGYT
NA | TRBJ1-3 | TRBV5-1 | ASSTDSSGNTIY
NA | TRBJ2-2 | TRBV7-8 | ASSLGWHTGELF
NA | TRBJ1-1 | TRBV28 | ASSPGPQNTEAF
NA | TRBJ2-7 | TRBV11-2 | ASSLFYEQY
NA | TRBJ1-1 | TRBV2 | ASRRSGTGLSTEAF
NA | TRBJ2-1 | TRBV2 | ASSPISEQF
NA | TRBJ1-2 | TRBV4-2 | ASSHRPGQGYGYT
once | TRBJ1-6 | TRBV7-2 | ASSLWTGNSPLH
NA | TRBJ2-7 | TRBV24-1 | ATSGNHQGAAYEQY
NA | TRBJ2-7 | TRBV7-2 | ASSQPGRLRHEQY
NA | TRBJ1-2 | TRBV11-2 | ASSLDRGTGEGYT
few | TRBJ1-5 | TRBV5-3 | ARSLGMCKDQPQH
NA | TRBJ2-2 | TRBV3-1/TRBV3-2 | ASSRSAIGALAGELF
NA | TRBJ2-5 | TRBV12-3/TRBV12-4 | ASSLGETQY
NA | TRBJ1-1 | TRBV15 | ATSAGNTEAF
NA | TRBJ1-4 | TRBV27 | ASSSRALLGEKLF
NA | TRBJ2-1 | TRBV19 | ASSATSGLAVYEQF
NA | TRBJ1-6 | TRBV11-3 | ASSLVTRNSPLH
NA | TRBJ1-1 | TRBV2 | ASSPDRTEAF
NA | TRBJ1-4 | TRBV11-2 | ASSLFGSVNEKLF
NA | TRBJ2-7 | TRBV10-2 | ASRWTGSSYEQY
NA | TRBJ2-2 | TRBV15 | ATEPAIQVTNTGELF
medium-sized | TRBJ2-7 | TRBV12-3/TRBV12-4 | ASSLTGPYEQY